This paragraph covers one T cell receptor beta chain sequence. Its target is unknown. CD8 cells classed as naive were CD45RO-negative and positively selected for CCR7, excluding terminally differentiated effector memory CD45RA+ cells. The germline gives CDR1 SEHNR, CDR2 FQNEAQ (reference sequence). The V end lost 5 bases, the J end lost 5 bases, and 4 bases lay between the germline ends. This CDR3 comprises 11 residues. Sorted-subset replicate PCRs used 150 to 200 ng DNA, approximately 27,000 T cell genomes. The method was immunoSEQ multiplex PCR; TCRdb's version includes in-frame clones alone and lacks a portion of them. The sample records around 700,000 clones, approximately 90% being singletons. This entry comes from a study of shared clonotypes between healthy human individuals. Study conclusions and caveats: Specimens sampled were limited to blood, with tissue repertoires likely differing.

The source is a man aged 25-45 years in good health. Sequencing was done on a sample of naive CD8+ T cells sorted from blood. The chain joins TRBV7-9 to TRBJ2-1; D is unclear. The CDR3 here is CASSRDNEQFF. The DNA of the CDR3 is TGTGCCAGCAGCCGAGACAATGAGCAGTTCTTC.